Below, 27 T cell receptor beta chains from the same sample are listed, as sequenced in a study of beta chain features in type 1 diabetes. The sequenced template was cDNA made from the entire isolated RNA. The assay was immunoSEQ multiplex PCR, and TCRdb's table has in-frame clones only and misses some. The data hold about 370,000 clones, with around 16% observed a single time. Material: naive CD4+ T cells from blood. The receptors here all came from a woman aged 18-30 years in good health.

This clone was observed a few times. This rearrangement joins TRBV6-6 to TRBJ1-1, with 7 bases that match TRBD1. CDR3 size: 15 residues. V lost 2 bases to trimming and J lost 5 bases; unmatched junction nucleotides: 8. In germline, CDR1 is MNHNY, CDR2 SVGAGI (reference sequence). The DNA for the CDR3 is TGTGCCAGCAGTTACCCGACAGGGCGAGGGACTGAAGCTTTCTTT. This sequence encodes CASSYPTGRGTEAFF.

Only a few counts were recorded for this clone. This chain uses TRBV9 with TRBJ2-1; D might be TRBD2 (5 bases). The ends were cut back, 1 base at V and 6 bases at J, with 8 bases in the middle. The CDR3 covers 13 residues. Germline values: CDR1 SGDLS, CDR2 YYNGEE. The CDR3 bases are TGTGCCAGCAGCGTAATCAGCGGCAATGAGCAGTTCTTC. Encoded protein: CASSVISGNEQFF.

The chain couples TRBV29-1 to TRBJ2-1; 8 positions agree with TRBD2. In germline, CDR1 is SQVTM, CDR2 ANQGSEA. The CDR3 contains 13 residues. V shed 6 bases and J 6 bases; nucleotides not matched to a gene: 7. CDR3 bases: TGCAGCGTCGGGGGGGTACTCCGCAATGAGCAGTTCTTC. The encoded protein is CSVGGVLRNEQFF.

The chain links TRBV6-5 to TRBJ1-4; TRBD1 aligns across 9 bases. The CDR3 length is 14 residues. Germline V CDR1 and CDR2: MNHEY, SVGAGI. The V segment lost 7 bases and the J segment 6 bases; nucleotides outside the gene matches: 6. The CDR3 is CASTSGQGYEKLFF. As DNA, the CDR3 is TGTGCCAGCACCTCGGGACAGGGTTATGAAAAACTGTTTTTT.

In its sample, this clone was seen a few times. The chain combines TRBV6-5 with TRBJ2-3; 12 bases line up with TRBD1. The CDR3 is 16 amino acids. The V gene's germline CDR1 is MNHEY and CDR2 SVGAGI. After removal of 2 bases from V and 1 base from J, the junction contained 1 base not matched to a gene. The CDR3 coding sequence is TGTGCCAGCAGTTACGGGGACAGGGGGCGCACAGATACGCAGTATTTT. This sequence encodes CASSYGDRGRTDTQYF.

The V gene is TRBV30, the J gene TRBJ2-3, with TRBD2 matching 7 bases. The trim removed 0 bases at V and 4 bases at J, leaving 10 bases unmatched. CDR1 and CDR2 (germline): GTSNPN, SVGIG (reference sequence). The CDR3 covers 16 residues. The chain's CDR3 is CAWSVLEGGSADTQYF. CDR3 coding DNA: TGTGCCTGGAGTGTACTTGAGGGAGGGTCCGCAGATACGCAGTATTTT. The full variable domain, rest sourced from reference TRBV30 and TRBJ2-3, is SQTIHQWPATLVQPVGSPLSLECTVEGTSNPNLYWYRQAAGRGLQLLFYSVGIGQISSEVPQNLSASRPQDRQFILSSKKLLLSDSGFYLCAWSVLEGGSADTQYFGPGTRLTVL.

This clone has only a few counts. The chain carries TRBV23-1 and TRBJ2-2; 10 bases align to TRBD2. TRBV23-1 is placed among ORFs of uncertain function. The CDR3 sequence is 16 residues long. Unmatched junction bases numbered 6, after V lost 4 bases and J lost 4 bases. CDR3 loop: CASSPVVAGGTGELFF. CDR3 nucleotides: TGCGCCAGCAGTCCCGTAGTAGCGGGAGGCACCGGGGAGCTGTTTTTT.

This clone was observed a handful of times. This chain links TRBV30 with TRBJ1-2, with 8 bases lining up with TRBD1. The germline CDR1 and CDR2 sequences are GTSNPN and SVGIG (reference sequence). The V segment lost 4 bases and the J segment 13 bases; nucleotides outside the gene matches: 14. The CDR3 has 13 residues. CDR3 sequence (DNA): TGTGCCTGGAAAAGGAAGGATCAGGGGGCAGGCACCTTC. It codes for CAWKRKDQGAGTF.

The chain couples TRBV15 to TRBJ2-5; 8 nucleotides match TRBD1. Looked up from germline, CDR1 is LNHNV and CDR2 is YYDKDF (reference sequence). Unmatched junction bases numbered 13, after V lost 5 bases and J lost 5 bases. The CDR3 runs to 16 residues. CDR3 coding DNA: TGTGCCACCAGCTCTGATTTGAGACAGGGGTCGGAGACCCAGTACTTC. The encoded protein is CATSSDLRQGSETQYF.

The chain employs TRBV5-1 and TRBJ1-2, with TRBD1 matching 7 bases. Germline V gene data show CDR1 as SGHRS and CDR2 as YFSETQ. The CDR3 extends over 15 amino acids. V was pared by 4 bases and J by 3 bases, with 9 bases of the junction left unmatched. The CDR3, as DNA: TGCGCCAGCAGCCCTGATGGACAGGCTTACTATGGCTACACCTTC. This codes for CASSPDGQAYYGYTF.

This rearrangement joins TRBV11-2 to TRBJ2-3; no definite D call. CDR1 is SGHAT and CDR2 is FQNNGV in the germline V gene. Trimming removed 0 bases at V and 4 bases at J, with 8 bases between. CDR3 length: 14 amino acids. The CDR3 DNA follows: TGTGCCAGCAGCTTAGAAGTACGCGCAGATACGCAGTATTTT. Its protein product is CASSLEVRADTQYF.

This clone has a handful of counts. The J gene is TRBJ2-1, the V gene TRBV9; unclear D gene. Germline lookup yields CDR1 SGDLS and CDR2 YYNGEE. This CDR3 contains 15 residues. V dropped 3 bases and J dropped 6 bases, with 16 bases sitting between them. For the CDR3, the DNA is TGTGCCAGCAGCGCCTTCGTGGTCGGTCCCAATGAGCAGTTCTTC. Translating gives CASSAFVVGPNEQFF.

The CDR3 nucleotides are TGCGCCAGCAGCCAAGTAACAGGGGCGGGAAATGAAAAACTGTTTTTT. Residues: CASSQVTGAGNEKLFF. The rearrangement joins TRBV4-3 to TRBJ1-4, with TRBD1 identical over 7 bases. The CDR3 loop spans 16 amino acids. J lost 5 bases, V lost 1 base, and 7 bases had no gene match. CDR1 is LGHNA and CDR2 is YSLEER in the germline V gene.

The CDR3 here is CASRLPMVNEQFF. The CDR3 DNA follows: TGTGCCAGCAGACTACCGATGGTGAATGAGCAGTTCTTC. V and J are TRBV28 and TRBJ2-1; D not resolved. The CDR3 is 13 residues long. Per the germline V gene, CDR1 is MDHEN and CDR2 is SYDVKM. V dropped 6 bases and J dropped 7 bases, with 13 bases sitting between them.

V is TRBV28 and J is TRBJ1-1; D unresolved. Germline lookup yields CDR1 MDHEN and CDR2 SYDVKM. This CDR3 has 15 residues. V lost 2 bases and J 2 bases, leaving 12 bases between the germline ends. The CDR3 spells CASSLLGAPNTEAFF. In nucleotides, the CDR3 is TGTGCCAGCAGTTTACTGGGAGCCCCAAACACTGAAGCTTTCTTT.

The gene calls are TRBV5-1 and TRBJ1-1; 9 bases agree with TRBD1. Germline trimming cut 2 bases from V and 4 bases from J; bases unmatched to any gene: 12. This CDR3 has 17 amino acids. Germline loops: CDR1 SGHRS, CDR2 YFSETQ. CDR3 sequence: CASSFLRTGDFGTEAFF. The DNA for the CDR3 is TGCGCCAGCAGCTTTCTTAGGACAGGGGACTTCGGCACTGAAGCTTTCTTT.

This clone was recorded a few times. This chain links TRBV4-2 with TRBJ1-3; a weak D match, TRBD1 (5 bases). From germline, CDR1 is LGHNA and CDR2 YNFKEQ. Trimming removed 2 bases at V and 4 bases at J, with 24 bases between. This CDR3 has 19 residues. The CDR3 sequence is CASSQRWGSTSRRGNTIYF. In DNA form, the CDR3 reads TGTGCCAGCAGCCAAAGATGGGGCAGTACCTCACGGAGAGGAAACACCATATATTTT.

This clone was picked up a small number of times. V and J are TRBV25-1 and TRBJ2-7; possibly TRBD1 for D (6 bases). Between the trimmed V and J ends, which lost 6 bases and 4 bases, there was a span of 10 bases. The CDR3 is 12 amino acids. CDR1 is MGHDK and CDR2 is SYGVNS in the germline V gene. CDR3 region: CASRSRGYEQYF. CDR3 sequence (DNA): TGTGCCAGCAGATCCAGGGGATACGAGCAGTACTTC.

This clone came up a few times. The V and J genes are TRBV4-2 and TRBJ2-2, with D hard to call. Per germline, CDR1 LGHNA and CDR2 YNFKEQ. The CDR3 is 16 residues long. Trimming removed 1 base at V and 1 base at J, with 10 bases between. The CDR3: CASSQGVERNTGELFF. The CDR3 coding sequence is TGTGCCAGCAGCCAAGGGGTGGAGCGGAACACCGGGGAGCTGTTTTTT.

This rearrangement joins TRBV11-2 to TRBJ1-2; TRBD1 is a possible D gene (5 bases). V was shortened by 1 base and J by 7 bases, with 10 bases between the two germline ends. Germline V gene lookup returns CDR1 SGHAT and CDR2 FQNNGV. The CDR3 contains 13 residues. The CDR3 loop is CASSLVRVRGYTF. CDR3 coding DNA: TGTGCCAGCAGCTTAGTCAGGGTCCGTGGCTACACCTTC.

V usage is TRBV30 and J usage is TRBJ1-4, with D unresolved. This CDR3 is 12 amino acids long. In germline, CDR1 is GTSNPN, CDR2 SVGIG (reference sequence). The V gene lost 5 bases and the J gene lost 8 bases, with 12 bases spanning the gap. CDR3 bases: TGTGCCTGGGTCCGGCCGGGGGAAAAACTGTTTTTT. Translated, it gives CAWVRPGEKLFF.

This clone was observed a few times. The rearrangement links TRBV2 to TRBJ2-1, with 14 bases aligning to TRBD2. Looked up from germline, CDR1 is SNHLY and CDR2 is FYNNEI. The CDR3 spans 18 residues. After removal of 2 bases from V and 1 base from J, the junction contained 4 bases not matched to a gene. CDR3 amino acids: CASSERRTSGRSYNEQFF. The CDR3 nucleotides are TGTGCCAGCAGTGAAAGAAGGACTAGCGGGAGGTCCTACAATGAGCAGTTCTTC.

The rearrangement joins TRBV30 to TRBJ1-2; D perhaps matches TRBD1 (5 bases). The CDR3 contains 15 residues. The V gene's germline CDR1 is GTSNPN and CDR2 SVGIG (reference sequence). The V and J ends lost 2 bases and 0 bases respectively, with 13 bases between them. The CDR3 reads CAWSFPGIANYGYTF. DNA for the CDR3: TGTGCCTGGAGTTTTCCAGGGATAGCTAACTATGGCTACACCTTC. Combining the CDR3 with reference TRBV30 and TRBJ1-2 gives the whole variable domain SQTIHQWPATLVQPVGSPLSLECTVEGTSNPNLYWYRQAAGRGLQLLFYSVGIGQISSEVPQNLSASRPQDRQFILSSKKLLLSDSGFYLCAWSFPGIANYGYTFGSGTRLTVV.

This chain connects TRBV5-4 to TRBJ2-2, with D unclear. Germline lookup yields CDR1 SGHNT and CDR2 YYREEE (reference sequence). The CDR3 length is 13 residues. The V and J ends lost 3 bases and 5 bases respectively, with 8 bases between them. The CDR3: CASSSTHTGELFF. CDR3 bases: TGTGCCAGCAGCTCAACACATACCGGGGAGCTGTTTTTT.

The genes are TRBV5-1 and TRBJ2-3, with D maybe TRBD1 (5 bases). The ends were cut back, 0 bases at V and 3 bases at J, with 11 bases in the middle. Germline lookup yields CDR1 SGHRS and CDR2 YFSETQ. This CDR3 is 15 amino acids long. This CDR3 reads CASSLVPRATDTQYF. CDR3 DNA: TGCGCCAGCAGCTTGGTCCCCAGGGCGACAGATACGCAGTATTTT. The full variable domain, with the rest looked up from reference TRBV5-1 and TRBJ2-3, is KAGVTQTPRYLIKTRGQQVTLSCSPISGHRSVSWYQQTPGQGLQFLFEYFSETQRNKGNFPGRFSGRQFSNSRSEMNVSTLELGDSALYLCASSLVPRATDTQYFGPGTRLTVL.

This clone was found a few times. The V and J genes are TRBV11-3 and TRBJ2-3; tentatively, D is TRBD2 (5 bases). The CDR3 runs 15 residues. Germline V CDR1 and CDR2: SGHNT, YENEEA. Deletions cut 0 bases from V and 6 bases from J, with 13 bases between. Here the CDR3 reads CASSLDMRVEDTQYF. CDR3 nucleotide sequence: TGTGCCAGCAGCTTAGATATGAGGGTCGAGGATACGCAGTATTTT.

The genes are TRBV30 and TRBJ1-5; possibly TRBD1 for D (6 bases). V was trimmed by 2 bases and J by 7 bases, leaving 18 bases between them. The CDR3 loop spans 15 amino acids. Germline V gives CDR1 GTSNPN, CDR2 SVGIG (reference sequence). The chain's CDR3 is CAWSLQGRVWQPQHF. Written as DNA, the CDR3 is TGTGCCTGGAGTCTTCAGGGGAGGGTTTGGCAGCCCCAGCATTTT.